Listed below are T cell receptor beta chains from one sample, sequenced in a study of control samples from healthy donors and cancer patients. Measured with immunoSEQ multiplex PCR; TCRdb has only the in-frame clones, and not every one. The repertoire has some 130,000 clones, 80% to 95% of them found once; the top ten carry roughly 6%. The specimen sequenced was blood. These receptors were collected from a man aged 18 to 35 in good health. CDR3s include the opening cysteine and the closing phenylalanine or tryptophan. A D gene is named only where the DNA matches it firmly. Some rows have no size entry. The others give once, few or many, or a class for an expanded clone.

D gene: TRBD1
J gene: TRBJ2-1
clone size: NA
V gene: TRBV9
CDR3 DNA: TGTGCCAGCAGCGTAGGGACAGGTTGGGGCAATGAGCAGTTCTTC
CDR3 protein: CASSVGTGWGNEQFF

D gene: NA
J gene: TRBJ2-3
clone size: NA
V gene: TRBV3-1/TRBV3-2
CDR3 DNA: TGTGCCAGCAGCCAAGATCCTAATACGCAGTATTTT
CDR3 protein: CASSQDPNTQYF

D gene: NA
J gene: TRBJ1-2
clone size: NA
V gene: TRBV25-1
CDR3 DNA: TGTGCCAGCAGGGGGGTCTATGGCTACACCTTC
CDR3 protein: CASRGVYGYTF

D gene: TRBD2
J gene: TRBJ2-7
clone size: NA
V gene: TRBV5-1
CDR3 DNA: TGCGCCAGCAGCTTGGTTTTATCGGGGGGCGAGCAGTACTTC
CDR3 protein: CASSLVLSGGEQYF

D gene: NA
J gene: TRBJ1-1
clone size: NA
V gene: TRBV5-4
CDR3 DNA: TGTGCCAGCAGCTTGGCTACGGAGAACACTGAAGCTTTCTTT
CDR3 protein: CASSLATENTEAFF

D gene: NA
J gene: TRBJ2-5
clone size: NA
V gene: TRBV5-4
CDR3 DNA: TGTGCCAGCAGCTCGGTCCGGGACCATCAAGAGACCCAGTACTTC
CDR3 protein: CASSSVRDHQETQYF

D gene: NA
J gene: TRBJ1-1
clone size: NA
V gene: TRBV6-5
CDR3 DNA: TGTGCTACCGTTTCGGGGGTTGAAGCTTTCTTT
CDR3 protein: CATVSGVEAFF

D gene: NA
J gene: TRBJ1-4
clone size: NA
V gene: TRBV12-3/TRBV12-4
CDR3 DNA: TGTGCCAGCAGTTTACAGCTAAATGAAAAACTGTTTTTT
CDR3 protein: CASSLQLNEKLFF

D gene: NA
J gene: TRBJ1-5
clone size: NA
V gene: TRBV25-1
CDR3 DNA: TGTGCCAGCAGTGCGGAAGGGACGGGCAATCAGCCCCAGCATTTT
CDR3 protein: CASSAEGTGNQPQHF

D gene: TRBD1
J gene: TRBJ1-5
clone size: NA
V gene: TRBV7-2
CDR3 DNA: TGTGCCAGCAGCTTATCGGGACAGGGGAATCAGCCCCAGCATTTT
CDR3 protein: CASSLSGQGNQPQHF

D gene: TRBD1
J gene: TRBJ1-6
clone size: NA
V gene: TRBV5-3
CDR3 DNA: TGTGCCAGAAGCTTGCCGACAGGGACCGGTAATTCACCCCTCCACTTT
CDR3 protein: CARSLPTGTGNSPLHF

D gene: NA
J gene: TRBJ2-5
clone size: NA
V gene: TRBV11-1
CDR3 DNA: TGTGCCAGCAGCCCAAGGCAACGGGCGGAGACCCAGTACTTC
CDR3 protein: CASSPRQRAETQYF

D gene: TRBD1
J gene: TRBJ1-4
clone size: NA
V gene: TRBV2
CDR3 DNA: TGTGCCAGCAGTGCCGACAGGGGGATAGAAAAACTGTTTTTT
CDR3 protein: CASSADRGIEKLFF

D gene: NA
J gene: TRBJ1-3
clone size: NA
V gene: TRBV6-5
CDR3 DNA: TGTGCCAGCAGTTTCGGACCGGATGGAAACACCATATATTTT
CDR3 protein: CASSFGPDGNTIYF

D gene: NA
J gene: TRBJ2-6
clone size: once
V gene: TRBV29-1
CDR3 DNA: TGCAGCGTTGGGTTAGGGTCTGGGGCCAACGTCCTGACTTTC
CDR3 protein: CSVGLGSGANVLTF

D gene: TRBD1
J gene: TRBJ2-2
clone size: once
V gene: TRBV10-3
CDR3 DNA: TGTGCCCTCTCCGGGACAGGGAATTCCGGGGAGCTGTTTTTT
CDR3 protein: CALSGTGNSGELFF

D gene: TRBD1
J gene: TRBJ1-3
clone size: NA
V gene: TRBV2
CDR3 DNA: TGTGCCAGCAGTGAACAGGGACAGGCCTCTGGAAACACCATATATTTT
CDR3 protein: CASSEQGQASGNTIYF

D gene: TRBD1
J gene: TRBJ1-4
clone size: NA
V gene: TRBV5-1
CDR3 DNA: TGCGCCAGCATGAGTTCGGGGACAGGGGGTCGGCTGTTTTTT
CDR3 protein: CASMSSGTGGRLFF

D gene: NA
J gene: TRBJ2-7
clone size: NA
V gene: TRBV5-6
CDR3 DNA: TGTGCCAGCAGCTTGTTTCTCCGGGGGAATACTAACTCCTACGAGCAGTACTTC
CDR3 protein: CASSLFLRGNTNSYEQYF

D gene: NA
J gene: TRBJ2-4
clone size: NA
V gene: TRBV5-4
CDR3 DNA: TGTGCCAGCAGCTTACTAGCCAAAAACATTCAGTACTTC
CDR3 protein: CASSLLAKNIQYF

D gene: NA
J gene: TRBJ1-3
clone size: NA
V gene: TRBV6-5
CDR3 DNA: TGTGCCAGCAGTCGTCGGGATGCTGGAAACACCATATATTTT
CDR3 protein: CASSRRDAGNTIYF

D gene: NA
J gene: TRBJ2-1
clone size: NA
V gene: TRBV2
CDR3 DNA: TGTGCCAGCAGAGGGACCAGGGAAATCGGTGAGCAGTTCTTC
CDR3 protein: CASRGTREIGEQFF

D gene: NA
J gene: TRBJ1-2
clone size: NA
V gene: TRBV3-1/TRBV3-2
CDR3 DNA: TGTGCCAGCAGCCAAGAGACAGGCTATGGCTACACCTTC
CDR3 protein: CASSQETGYGYTF

D gene: TRBD2
J gene: TRBJ2-1
clone size: NA
V gene: TRBV7-9
CDR3 DNA: TGTGCCAGCAGCTTATCCAGCGGGGTTCAGTTCTTC
CDR3 protein: CASSLSSGVQFF

D gene: NA
J gene: TRBJ2-5
clone size: many
V gene: TRBV7-9
CDR3 DNA: TGTGCCAGCAGCCCGCGGACGGCCGTAGGAGAGACCCAGTACTTC
CDR3 protein: CASSPRTAVGETQYF

D gene: TRBD2
J gene: TRBJ2-2
clone size: NA
V gene: TRBV24-1
CDR3 DNA: TGTGCCACCAGTGACCCGACTAGCGGGGGGGCCGGAGTTAACACCGGGGAGCTGTTTTTT
CDR3 protein: CATSDPTSGGAGVNTGELFF

D gene: NA
J gene: TRBJ1-5
clone size: NA
V gene: TRBV12-3/TRBV12-4
CDR3 DNA: TGTGCCAGCAGGCCACCAAATCAGCCCCAGCATTTT
CDR3 protein: CASRPPNQPQHF

D gene: TRBD1
J gene: TRBJ1-4
clone size: NA
V gene: TRBV12-3/TRBV12-4
CDR3 DNA: TGTGCCAGCAGTTTAGAACAGGGGAAACTGTTTTTT
CDR3 protein: CASSLEQGKLFF

D gene: TRBD2
J gene: TRBJ2-3
clone size: NA
V gene: TRBV4-2
CDR3 DNA: TGTGCCAGCAGCCAGCCCAGCACTAGCGGGGGCACAGATACGCAGTATTTT
CDR3 protein: CASSQPSTSGGTDTQYF

D gene: TRBD2
J gene: TRBJ2-1
clone size: NA
V gene: TRBV7-3
CDR3 DNA: TGTGCCAGCAGCTTAAACGGCGGGGGGGCCGTGGAGCAGTTCTTC
CDR3 protein: CASSLNGGGAVEQFF

D gene: NA
J gene: TRBJ1-5
clone size: NA
V gene: TRBV9
CDR3 DNA: TGTGCCAGCAGCGTAGGGACAGACAATCAGCCCCAGCATTTT
CDR3 protein: CASSVGTDNQPQHF